The rows below give T cell receptor beta chains drawn from one sample of a study of blood T cells in healthy people across ages. MiXCR was run by TCRdb on the 5' RACE reads, yielding one entry per CDR3 protein. The data contain some 930,000 distinct CDR3 sequences, almost 30% of them singletons. This sample also belongs to another study, concerning T cells of mothers and their children.

What was sequenced was blood. All receptors come from a woman between 40 and 50 years old in good health. The conserved cysteine and the conserved F or W are not part of the CDR3 here. Each record gives: CDR3 protein, clone size, J gene, V gene. Rows may omit the clone size; those that give it use once, few, many or a size class.

CDR3aa: SAREGRFYGYT
abundance: NA
j_gene: TRBJ1-2
v_gene: TRBV20-1

CDR3aa: ASSQEGLPYSGANVLT
abundance: many
j_gene: TRBJ2-6
v_gene: TRBV4-1

CDR3aa: SVGVSGARTDTQY
abundance: few
j_gene: TRBJ2-3
v_gene: TRBV29-1

CDR3aa: ASSTFRQDNYGYT
abundance: NA
j_gene: TRBJ1-2
v_gene: TRBV19

CDR3aa: ASSRGGELF
abundance: NA
j_gene: TRBJ2-2
v_gene: TRBV12-3/TRBV12-4

CDR3aa: ASSLAPGTGLQETQY
abundance: NA
j_gene: TRBJ2-5
v_gene: TRBV7-2

CDR3aa: ASSSLSSYEQF
abundance: NA
j_gene: TRBJ2-1
v_gene: TRBV6-6

CDR3aa: ASSLETNYGYT
abundance: NA
j_gene: TRBJ1-2
v_gene: TRBV5-1

CDR3aa: ASSPPDRGPGEQY
abundance: many
j_gene: TRBJ2-7
v_gene: TRBV12-3/TRBV12-4

CDR3aa: ASSQFSREQY
abundance: many
j_gene: TRBJ2-7
v_gene: TRBV3-1

CDR3aa: ATSRTNTQY
abundance: NA
j_gene: TRBJ2-3
v_gene: TRBV15

CDR3aa: ASSLTGSDTQY
abundance: NA
j_gene: TRBJ2-3
v_gene: TRBV28

CDR3aa: SAGDPVSGNIQY
abundance: NA
j_gene: TRBJ2-4
v_gene: TRBV20-1

CDR3aa: ASSWTPPAAGEGTQY
abundance: once
j_gene: NA
v_gene: TRBV5-1

CDR3aa: ASSPGGQADTQY
abundance: once
j_gene: TRBJ2-3
v_gene: TRBV6-2/TRBV6-3

CDR3aa: ASSLTERAQETQY
abundance: few
j_gene: TRBJ2-5
v_gene: TRBV7-7

CDR3aa: ASSLDRSSTEAF
abundance: few
j_gene: TRBJ1-1
v_gene: TRBV7-9

CDR3aa: ASSEVGVGYGYT
abundance: few
j_gene: TRBJ1-2
v_gene: TRBV2

CDR3aa: ASSLGIAGGSTDTQY
abundance: NA
j_gene: TRBJ2-3
v_gene: TRBV5-1

CDR3aa: ASGRREDEQY
abundance: NA
j_gene: TRBJ2-4
v_gene: TRBV12-3/TRBV12-4

CDR3aa: ASSLKRCPLTSTFEDTQY
abundance: NA
j_gene: TRBJ2-3
v_gene: TRBV5-1

CDR3aa: ATSTGSYEQY
abundance: many
j_gene: TRBJ2-7
v_gene: TRBV10-3

CDR3aa: ASISGKDYGYT
abundance: many
j_gene: TRBJ1-2
v_gene: TRBV12-3/TRBV12-4

CDR3aa: AWSVPGPPHNEQF
abundance: NA
j_gene: TRBJ2-1
v_gene: TRBV30

CDR3aa: ASSIDGRVAETQY
abundance: few
j_gene: NA
v_gene: TRBV19

CDR3aa: ASGLSVQGNQPQH
abundance: NA
j_gene: TRBJ1-5
v_gene: TRBV7-2

CDR3aa: ASAALETQY
abundance: NA
j_gene: NA
v_gene: TRBV7-2

CDR3aa: SFLRGAGEDGYT
abundance: NA
j_gene: TRBJ1-2
v_gene: TRBV20-1

CDR3aa: ASSQDPHMTGAYEQY
abundance: few
j_gene: TRBJ2-7
v_gene: TRBV14

CDR3aa: SASGVGGRNSPLH
abundance: NA
j_gene: TRBJ1-6
v_gene: TRBV20-1

CDR3aa: ASSPGQRSNQPQH
abundance: NA
j_gene: TRBJ1-5
v_gene: TRBV5-1